The rows below give T cell receptor beta chains drawn from one sample of a study of T cells in narcolepsy. The method was immunoSEQ multiplex PCR; TCRdb's version includes in-frame clones alone and lacks a portion of them. Of under 25,000 clones listed, 70% to 90% are singletons. The sample was CD45RA- memory CD4+ T cells from PBMCs. The receptors here all came from a human donor with narcolepsy. The CDR3 runs from the conserved cysteine through the conserved F or W. Fields, in order: V gene, D gene, J gene, clone size, CDR3 DNA, CDR3 protein. D genes are given only for firm matches. Clone size, where shown, is once, few, many, or a class for clones that have expanded.

>TRBV7-9|NA|TRBJ1-1|NA
TGTGCCAGCAGCCCGCGACAGCCGGGCAACACTGAAGCTTTCTTT
CASSPRQPGNTEAFF
>TRBV10-2|NA|TRBJ2-3|NA
TGCGCCAGCAGTGAGTCATTCCGGGCCCAAGAGGGCCCAGATACGCAGTATTTT
CASSESFRAQEGPDTQYF
>TRBV5-4|NA|TRBJ2-5|NA
TGTGCCAGCAGCCTAAACTTCGGGGGGACCCAGTACTTC
CASSLNFGGTQYF
>TRBV19|NA|TRBJ2-7|NA
TGTGCCAGTAGGCGTACGAAGGGGTTCGTGGGCAGGCAGTACTTC
CASRRTKGFVGRQYF
>TRBV6-5|NA|TRBJ2-3|NA
TGTGCCAGCAGCTCCTCGACACAAGTCACAGATACGCAGTATTTT
CASSSSTQVTDTQYF
>TRBV28|NA|TRBJ1-4|NA
TGTGCCAGCAGTCCAACGGGACTGAATAATGAAAAACTGTTTTTT
CASSPTGLNNEKLFF
>TRBV4-3|NA|TRBJ1-1|NA
TGCGCCAGCAGCCAAGTAAAACTCCCCGGCATCCTTGAAGCTTTCTTT
CASSQVKLPGILEAFF
>TRBV27|NA|TRBJ2-5|NA
TGTGCCAGCAATAAAGGTTCCTGGGCTCGGTACTTC
CASNKGSWARYF
>TRBV4-1|NA|TRBJ1-1|NA
TGCGCCAGCAGCCATCAAACAGGGCTTGAAGCTTTCTTT
CASSHQTGLEAFF
>TRBV27|NA|TRBJ2-7|once
TGTGCCAGCAGTTCTGTGCCCTCGGGACTTTCCTACGAGCAGTACTTC
CASSSVPSGLSYEQYF
>TRBV7-6|NA|TRBJ1-5|NA
TGTGCCAGCAGCTTATATGGCAATCAGCCCCAGCATTTT
CASSLYGNQPQHF
>TRBV7-2|TRBD2|TRBJ2-7|NA
TGTGCCAGCAGCCTCCTCATTAGCGGGGGATCCTACGAGCAGTACTTC
CASSLLISGGSYEQYF
>TRBV4-1|NA|TRBJ2-1|few
TGCGCCAGCAGCCCAATCCCGGGCTTCCTCTACAATGAGCAGTTCTTC
CASSPIPGFLYNEQFF
>TRBV6-5|NA|TRBJ2-7|NA
TGTGCCAGCAGTAGGTCCGTCGGGGGCGAGCAGTACTTC
CASSRSVGGEQYF
>TRBV18|TRBD2|TRBJ2-7|NA
TGTGCCAGCTCTCGGACTAGCGGGAACTACGAGCAGTACTTC
CASSRTSGNYEQYF
>TRBV29-1|NA|TRBJ1-6|NA
TGCAGCGTGGGGGCAGATTCACCCCTCCACTTT
CSVGADSPLHF
>TRBV19|TRBD2|TRBJ2-7|NA
TGTGCCAGTAGTGGACTAGAGGGATACGAGCAGTACTTC
CASSGLEGYEQYF
>TRBV7-2|NA|TRBJ1-3|NA
TGTGCCAGCAGCTTAGAGGCTTTGCTCTCTGGAAACACCATATATTTT
CASSLEALLSGNTIYF
>TRBV18|NA|TRBJ1-1|NA
TGTGCCAGCTCACCAGCTCCCGAGGGAGGCATGAACACTGAAGCTTTCTTT
CASSPAPEGGMNTEAFF
>TRBV10-2|NA|TRBJ2-1|NA
TGCGCCAGCAGTGAGTCGAGGACTATCAATGAGCAGTTCTTC
CASSESRTINEQFF
>TRBV19|NA|TRBJ2-1|once
TGTGCCAGTAGTAAGGTGGGGGCCGCGGGCCTGTCTTACAATGAGCAGTTCTTC
CASSKVGAAGLSYNEQFF
>TRBV15|NA|TRBJ2-5|NA
TGTGCCACCAGCAGAGTCGGACCCGATCGAGAGACCCAGTACTTC
CATSRVGPDRETQYF
>TRBV19|NA|TRBJ2-4|NA
TGTGCCAGTAGTATAGGTGTAGCCAAAAACATTCAGTACTTC
CASSIGVAKNIQYF
>TRBV15|NA|TRBJ1-2|NA
TGTGCCACCAGCAGAGACACCCTGAGTGGCTACACCTTC
CATSRDTLSGYTF
>TRBV7-6|NA|TRBJ2-3|NA
TGTGCCAGCAGCCGAGACATACGGGGCACAGATACGCAGTATTTT
CASSRDIRGTDTQYF
>TRBV20-1|NA|TRBJ1-1|NA
TGCAGTCCTTCGCGGGGGGCCAAAGCTTTCTTT
CSPSRGAKAFF
>TRBV11-2|NA|TRBJ2-7|NA
TGTGCCAGTACAACACGGGACCTCTCCTACGAGCAGTACTTC
CASTTRDLSYEQYF
>TRBV12-2|NA|TRBJ1-1|NA
TGTGCAAGTCGCACGGAGACAGGGGAAACTGAAGCTTTCTTT
CASRTETGETEAFF
>TRBV7-9|NA|TRBJ2-7|NA
TGTGCCAGCAGCTTTCGCACGGATGCCTACGAGCAGTACTTC
CASSFRTDAYEQYF
>TRBV6-5|NA|TRBJ2-1|few
TGTGCCAGCAGTTACGGAGGCCCCACCTACTACAATGAGCAGTTCTTC
CASSYGGPTYYNEQFF
>TRBV19|TRBD1|TRBJ1-4|NA
TGTGCCAGTAGTCGAAGACAGGGTAAAGAAAAACTGTTTTTT
CASSRRQGKEKLFF
>TRBV7-9|TRBD1|TRBJ2-1|NA
TGTGCCAGCAGCCCCATAGGACAGGGTCACAATGAGCAGTTCTTC
CASSPIGQGHNEQFF
>TRBV7-2|NA|TRBJ1-1|NA
TGTGCCAGCAGCTATCGGGGCAAACCAATCACTGAAGCTTTCTTT
CASSYRGKPITEAFF
>TRBV18|NA|TRBJ2-4|NA
TGTGCCAGCTCACCACCCGAGAGAGCCAAAAACATTCAGTACTTC
CASSPPERAKNIQYF
>TRBV7-8|TRBD1|TRBJ1-5|NA
TGTGCCAGCAGCTTCAGGACAGGAAACAATCAGCCCCAGCATTTT
CASSFRTGNNQPQHF
>TRBV15|NA|TRBJ2-1|NA
TGTGCCACCAGGAACCGAGGGGACAATGAGCAGTTCTTC
CATRNRGDNEQFF
>TRBV7-9|TRBD1|TRBJ1-3|NA
TGTGCCAGCAGCTTAAGGGGGACAGACTCTGGAAACACCATATATTTT
CASSLRGTDSGNTIYF
>TRBV4-3|NA|TRBJ2-1|NA
TGCGCCAGCAGCCAAGACGGTGCGTACAATGAGCAGTTCTTC
CASSQDGAYNEQFF